This TCR beta chain emerged from a study of T cells after yellow fever vaccination. Study-level information: The fractions with low cell numbers were processed using SMART-Seq v4 Ultra Low Input. Study findings and constraints: Post-booster repertoires contained most primary-vaccination clones again (about 96% CD4, roughly 91% CD8).

5'RACE template switching produced TCR cDNA carrying a universal primer site and UMIs. TCRdb passed the 5' RACE reads through MiXCR, listing each CDR3 protein once. The repertoire holds 90,000 to 130,000 distinct CDR3 sequences, under 9% seen once, with about 25% in the top ten. In this sample, this clonotype turned up many times. Its antigen remains unknown. The sequence came from a man aged 25 to 40 who received the YFV17D yellow fever vaccine. Source: CD8+ T cells sorted from PBMCs, taken 45 days after the yellow fever booster vaccination.

In DNA, the CDR3 is TGTGCCAGCAGTTACTTGACGGGAGAAGGGGAGACCCAGTACTTC. Its translation is CASSYLTGEGETQYF. The chain employs TRBV6-5 and TRBJ2-5; D might be TRBD2 (6 bases). Per germline, CDR1 MNHEY and CDR2 SVGAGI. V dropped 1 base and J dropped 5 bases, with 14 bases sitting between them. The CDR3 covers 15 residues.